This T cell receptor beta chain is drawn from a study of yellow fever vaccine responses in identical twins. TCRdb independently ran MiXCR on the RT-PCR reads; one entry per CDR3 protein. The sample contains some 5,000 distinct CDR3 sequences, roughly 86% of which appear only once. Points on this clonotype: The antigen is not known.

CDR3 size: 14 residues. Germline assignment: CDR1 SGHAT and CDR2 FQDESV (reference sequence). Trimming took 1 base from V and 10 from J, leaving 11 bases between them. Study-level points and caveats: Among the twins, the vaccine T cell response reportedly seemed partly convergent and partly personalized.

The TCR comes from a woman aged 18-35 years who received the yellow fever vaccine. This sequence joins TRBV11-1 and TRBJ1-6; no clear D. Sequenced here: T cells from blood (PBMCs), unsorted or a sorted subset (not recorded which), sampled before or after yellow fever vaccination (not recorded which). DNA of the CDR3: TGTGCCAGCAGCTTAGACAGTCTAAGATCACCCCTCCACTTT. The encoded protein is CASSLDSLRSPLHF.